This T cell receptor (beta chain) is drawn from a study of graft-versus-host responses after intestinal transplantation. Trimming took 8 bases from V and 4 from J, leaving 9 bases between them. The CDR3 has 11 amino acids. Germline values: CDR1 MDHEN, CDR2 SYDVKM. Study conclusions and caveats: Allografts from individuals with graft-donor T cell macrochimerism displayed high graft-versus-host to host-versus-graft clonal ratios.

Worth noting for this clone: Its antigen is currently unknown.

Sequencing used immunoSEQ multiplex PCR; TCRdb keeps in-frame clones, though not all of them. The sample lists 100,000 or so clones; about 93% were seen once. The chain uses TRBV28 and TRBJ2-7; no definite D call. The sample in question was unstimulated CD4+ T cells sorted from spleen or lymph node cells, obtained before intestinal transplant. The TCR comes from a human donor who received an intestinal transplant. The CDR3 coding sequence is TGTGCCAGCGGCTCTTGGTACGAGCAGTACTTC. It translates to CASGSWYEQYF.